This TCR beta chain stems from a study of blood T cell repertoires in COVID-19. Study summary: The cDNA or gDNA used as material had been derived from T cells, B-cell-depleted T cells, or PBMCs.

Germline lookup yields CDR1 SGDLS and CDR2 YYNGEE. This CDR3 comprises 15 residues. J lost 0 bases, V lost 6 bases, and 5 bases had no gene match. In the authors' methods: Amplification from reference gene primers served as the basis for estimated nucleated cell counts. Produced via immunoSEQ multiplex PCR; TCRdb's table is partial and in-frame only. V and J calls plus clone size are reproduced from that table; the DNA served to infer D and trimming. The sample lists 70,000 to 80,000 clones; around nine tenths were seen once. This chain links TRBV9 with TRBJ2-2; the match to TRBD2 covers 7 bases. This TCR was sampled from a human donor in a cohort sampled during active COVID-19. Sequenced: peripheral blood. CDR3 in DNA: TGTGCCAGCAACCCCGGGGGGTCGAACACCGGGGAGCTGTTTTTT. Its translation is CASNPGGSNTGELFF.